Below, 15 T cell receptor beta chains from the same sample are listed, as sequenced in a study of blood T cell repertoires in COVID-19. Using immunoSEQ multiplex PCR, the repertoire was profiled, and TCRdb retains in-frame clones only, with some absent. The sample has some 150,000 clones, approximately 85% seen once; the top ten hold roughly 2.7%. Sequencing used peripheral blood. The receptors here all came from a human donor with acute or convalescent COVID-19. The donor label of this sample is uncertain.

The chain has TRBV7-9 and TRBJ2-2; 9 bases align to TRBD1. The germline V gene encodes CDR1 SEHNR and CDR2 FQNEAQ (reference sequence). V trimming: 1 base; J trimming: 4 bases; junction bases outside the gene matches: 1. The CDR3 spans 15 residues. As DNA, the CDR3 is TGTGCCAGCAGCTTAGAACAGGGGGCCACCGGGGAGCTGTTTTTT. Residues: CASSLEQGATGELFF.

The chain carries TRBV2 and TRBJ1-3; D not certain. The V and J ends lost 4 bases and 0 bases respectively, with 13 bases between them. The germline CDR1 and CDR2 sequences are SNHLY and FYNNEI. This CDR3 has 16 amino acids. The CDR3 loop reads CASSAMVPSSGNTIYF. In DNA, the CDR3 is TGTGCCAGCAGTGCGATGGTACCGAGCTCTGGAAACACCATATATTTT.

V is TRBV29-1 and J is TRBJ1-2, with 8 nucleotides matching TRBD1. J gave up 4 bases and V 7 bases, and 8 bases lay outside the gene matches. Per germline, CDR1 SQVTM and CDR2 ANQGSEA. This CDR3 is 13 amino acids long. CDR3: CSGPGTGVYGYTF. CDR3 coding DNA: TGCAGCGGGCCCGGGACAGGCGTCTATGGCTACACCTTC.

The chain links TRBV5-1 to TRBJ1-1; maybe TRBD1 (6 bases). V dropped 4 bases and J dropped 1 base, with 11 bases sitting between them. Germline-derived CDR1 and CDR2 are SGHRS and YFSETQ. This CDR3 is built from 14 residues. The CDR3 sequence: CASSPDRRNTEAFF. The DNA for the CDR3 is TGCGCCAGCAGCCCTGACAGGAGGAACACTGAAGCTTTCTTT.

This clone was detected only once. This chain uses TRBV28 with TRBJ2-2; possible D gene TRBD1, 7 bases. Trimming pared 3 bases from V and 6 bases from J, leaving 17 bases between. The germline V gene encodes CDR1 MDHEN and CDR2 SYDVKM. The CDR3 runs to 16 residues. The CDR3 coding sequence is TGTGCCAGCAGTTTTCGACTAGAGGGGGCCGCCGGGGAGCTGTTTTTT. Translated: CASSFRLEGAAGELFF. Supplemented by reference TRBV28 and TRBJ2-2, the full variable domain reads DVKVTQSSRYLVKRTGEKVFLECVQDMDHENMFWYRQDPGLGLRLIYFSYDVKMKEKGDIPEGYSVSREKKERFSLILESASTNQTSMYLCASSFRLEGAAGELFFGEGSRLTVL.

The V and J genes are TRBV6-2 or TRBV6-3 and TRBJ1-6; D is perhaps TRBD1 (5 bases). This CDR3 has 17 residues. Looked up from germline, CDR1 is MNHEY and CDR2 is SVGEGT. With 1 base removed from V and 10 bases from J, the gap between germline ends came to 20 bases. Here the CDR3 DNA reads TGTGCCAGCAGTTACTATGGAGGGACTTTGGCTTTGTCACCCCTCCACTTT. Translating gives CASSYYGGTLALSPLHF.

V and J are TRBV28 and TRBJ2-7; 7 nucleotides match TRBD2. This CDR3 comprises 14 residues. The V and J ends lost 6 bases and 2 bases, in that order; junction bases with no gene match: 7. The germline V gene has CDR1 MDHEN and CDR2 SYDVKM. In DNA form, the CDR3 reads TGTGCCAGCAGGATTAGCGGGCCTACCTACGAGCAGTACTTC. Translation gives CASRISGPTYEQYF. The full variable domain, in which reference TRBV28 and TRBJ2-7 provide the parts outside the CDR3, is DVKVTQSSRYLVKRTGEKVFLECVQDMDHENMFWYRQDPGLGLRLIYFSYDVKMKEKGDIPEGYSVSREKKERFSLILESASTNQTSMYLCASRISGPTYEQYFGPGTRLTVT.

The chain employs TRBV5-3 and TRBJ1-5; D unclear. TRBV5-3 is flagged as an ORF with uncertain function. V was trimmed by 4 bases and J by 3 bases, leaving 8 bases between them. This CDR3 comprises 13 residues. The CDR3 coding sequence is TGTGCCAGAAGCCCAACTATCAATCAGCCCCAGCATTTT. This sequence encodes CARSPTINQPQHF.

CDR3 bases: TGTGCCAGCAGTCGACAGGGGGCGGGCGAGCAGTACGTC. Translated, it gives CASSRQGAGEQYV. The chain uses TRBV27 and TRBJ2-7, with TRBD1 matching over 10 bases. The germline V gene has CDR1 MNHEY and CDR2 SMNVEV (reference sequence). V lost 5 bases and J lost 6; bases outside the gene matches: 4. The CDR3 has 13 residues.

This chain joins TRBV14 and TRBJ1-2, with a weak D call TRBD1 (5 bases). The V end was cut by 8 bases, the J end by 3 bases, with 13 bases between. Germline V lookup: CDR1 SGHDN, CDR2 FVKESK. The CDR3 runs 13 residues. CDR3 bases: TGTGCCAGCTCGGAACAGGTGGACTATGGCTACACCTTC. This translates into CASSEQVDYGYTF.

A single count supports this clone. The chain joins TRBV7-3 to TRBJ2-5; D possibly corresponds to TRBD2 (6 bases). Trimming took off 5 bases at V and 1 base at J, with 23 bases between the two ends. Germline CDR1 is SGHTA and CDR2 is FQGTGA. The CDR3 runs to 18 residues. This CDR3 reads CASSPFKGHPGVQETQYF. The CDR3 DNA is TGTGCCAGCAGCCCTTTTAAAGGCCACCCGGGGGTCCAAGAGACCCAGTACTTC.

The chain links TRBV7-2 to TRBJ1-2; 8 bases fit TRBD1. The V gene end was trimmed by 4 bases and the J gene end by 4 bases; junction bases not matched to a gene: 5. The germline V gene has CDR1 SGHTA and CDR2 FQGNSA. CDR3 length: 14 residues. CDR3 DNA sequence: TGTGCCAGCAGCTATGACAGGGGTATCTATGGCTACACCTTC. Its protein is CASSYDRGIYGYTF.

In the case of this clone: Other DNA sequences in the sample encode the same CDR3. The CDR3 reads CASSPTGASNQPQHF. The CDR3 DNA reads TGTGCCAGCAGTCCGACAGGGGCCAGCAATCAGCCCCAGCATTTT. This chain uses TRBV6-6 with TRBJ1-5, with 8 bases matching TRBD1. CDR1 is MNHNY, CDR2 SVGAGI, per germline (reference sequence). J gave up 1 base and V 5 bases, and 4 bases lay outside the gene matches. The CDR3 extends over 15 amino acids.

The rearrangement links TRBV12-3 or TRBV12-4 to TRBJ1-2; D remains unclear. The CDR3 is made up of 13 amino acids. V shed 3 bases and J shed 9 bases, with 14 bases lying between them. The CDR3 nucleotides are TGTGCCAGCAGTTTGGCGGGCGATGAGAGCTACACCTTC. Translated, it gives CASSLAGDESYTF.

V and J are TRBV6-2 or TRBV6-3 and TRBJ2-5, with 12 bases fitting TRBD2. Germline-derived CDR1 and CDR2 are MNHEY and SVGEGT. V shed 4 bases, J shed 4 bases, and the junction held 4 bases outside the gene matches. The CDR3 consists of 15 residues. DNA for the CDR3: TGTGCCAGCAGTTCTACTAGCGGGAGGAGAGAGACCCAGTACTTC. It encodes CASSSTSGRRETQYF.